The following is a TCR beta chain sequence with its context. Its antigen is unidentified. The sample comes from a study of early stage breast cancer tumors. Study-wide background: About 70% of the 16 invasive tumors were ER+, PR+ and HER2-. Invasive lobular carcinomas made up about 30% of the 12 ER+/PR+/HER2- tumors.

The study, taken as a whole, reports: Enriched TCRB sequences shared across patients were mostly commonly generated sequences.

Trimming took 3 bases from V and 7 from J; bases not matched to a gene: 15. CDR3 length equals 18 residues. Germline V gene data show CDR1 as SGHVS and CDR2 as FNYEAQ. The table came from immunoSEQ multiplex PCR; TCRdb's copy has only in-frame clones and leaves some out. Of approximately 48,000 clones detected, just over 90% appear once; the ten largest clones hold approximately 5%. The chain recombines TRBV7-6 with TRBJ2-1; 10 positions agree with TRBD1. The sequence was collected from a person aged 70 to 79 with breast cancer. Sequencing was done on a sample of blood. DNA of the CDR3: TGTGCCAGCAGCTTTCCCCCCAGCGGGACAGGGGAGATGAATGAGCAGTTCTTC. Its protein is CASSFPPSGTGEMNEQFF. The entire variable domain, with the rest obtained from reference TRBV7-6 and TRBJ2-1, is as follows: GAGVSQSPRYKVTKRGQDVALRCDPISGHVSLYWYRQALGQGPEFLTYFNYEAQQDKSGLPNDRFSAERPEGSISTLTIQRTEQRDSAMYRCASSFPPSGTGEMNEQFFGPGTRLTVL.